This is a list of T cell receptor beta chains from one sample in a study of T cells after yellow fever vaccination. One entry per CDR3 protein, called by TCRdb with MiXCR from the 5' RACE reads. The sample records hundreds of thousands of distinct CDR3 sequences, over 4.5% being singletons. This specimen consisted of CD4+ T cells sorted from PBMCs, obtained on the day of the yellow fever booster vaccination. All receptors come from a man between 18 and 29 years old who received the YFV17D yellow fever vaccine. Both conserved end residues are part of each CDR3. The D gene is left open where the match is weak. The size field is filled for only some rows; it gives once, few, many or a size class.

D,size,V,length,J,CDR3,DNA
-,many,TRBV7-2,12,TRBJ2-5,CASSLGLETQYF,TGTGCCAGCAGCTTAGGCTTGGAGACCCAGTACTTC
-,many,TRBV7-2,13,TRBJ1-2,CASRPPGAQGYTF,TGTGCCAGCAGGCCCCCGGGGGCTCAAGGCTACACCTTC
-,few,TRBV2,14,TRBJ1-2,CASSVDVEVFGYTF,TGTGCCAGCAGCGTCGACGTTGAGGTATTCGGCTACACCTTC
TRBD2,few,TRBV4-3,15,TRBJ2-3,CASSQEGTNADTQYF,TGCGCCAGCAGCCAAGAGGGGACTAACGCAGATACGCAGTATTTT
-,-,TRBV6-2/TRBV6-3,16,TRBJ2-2,CASRRLTGEGTGELFF,TGTGCCAGCAGGCGCTTGACAGGAGAAGGCACCGGGGAGCTGTTTTTT
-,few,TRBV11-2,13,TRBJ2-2,CASSFEWTGELFF,TGTGCCAGCAGCTTTGAATGGACCGGGGAGCTGTTTTTT
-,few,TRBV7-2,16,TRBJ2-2,CASSFYTGTYTGELFF,TGTGCCAGCAGCTTTTACACCGGGACATACACCGGGGAGCTGTTTTTT
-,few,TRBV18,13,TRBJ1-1,CASSPTLYTEAFF,TGTGCCAGCTCACCAACCCTCTACACTGAAGCTTTCTTT
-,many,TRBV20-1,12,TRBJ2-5,CSAAGSGETQYF,TGCAGTGCCGCGGGAAGCGGCGAGACCCAGTACTTC
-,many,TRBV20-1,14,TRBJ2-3,CSARPITGTDTQYF,TGCAGTGCTAGACCTATTACGGGAACAGATACGCAGTATTTT